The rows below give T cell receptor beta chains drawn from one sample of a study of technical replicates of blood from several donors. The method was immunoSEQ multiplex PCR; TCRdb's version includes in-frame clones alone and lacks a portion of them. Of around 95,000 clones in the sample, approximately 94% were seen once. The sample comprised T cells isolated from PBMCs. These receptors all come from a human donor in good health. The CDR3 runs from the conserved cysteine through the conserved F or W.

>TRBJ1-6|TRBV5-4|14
CASSWDRANSPLHF
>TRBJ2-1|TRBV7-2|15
CASSRGLAGRNEQFF
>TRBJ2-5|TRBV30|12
CAWSSTGETQYF
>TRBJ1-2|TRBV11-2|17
CASSLTRTGDRVYGYTF
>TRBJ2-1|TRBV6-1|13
CAIRDRERNEQFF
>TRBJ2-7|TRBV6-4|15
CASSDGRGANYEQYF
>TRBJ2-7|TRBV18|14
CASSPPGQFYEQYF
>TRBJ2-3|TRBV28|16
CASRPPTSGMTDTQYF
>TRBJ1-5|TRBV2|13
CASSDTVHQPQHF
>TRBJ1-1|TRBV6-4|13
CASSTQLNTEAFF
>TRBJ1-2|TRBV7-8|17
CASSSLGYRDGNYGYTF
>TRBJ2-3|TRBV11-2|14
CASSLYSSTDTQYF
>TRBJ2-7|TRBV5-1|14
CASSLAFASYEQYF
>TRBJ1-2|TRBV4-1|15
CASSQGDRANYGYTF
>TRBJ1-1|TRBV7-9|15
CASSPQTGMNTEAFF
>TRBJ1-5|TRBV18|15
CASSPPGSAGTPQHF
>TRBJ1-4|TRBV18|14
CASSPPRDREKLFF
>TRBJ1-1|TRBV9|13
CASSVELSTEAFF
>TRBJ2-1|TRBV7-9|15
CASSLWTGDHNEQFF
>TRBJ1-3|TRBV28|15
CASRRARTSGNTIYF
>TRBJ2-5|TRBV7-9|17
CASSLATMAGVSETQYF
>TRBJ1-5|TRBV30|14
CAWRASAVGQPQHF
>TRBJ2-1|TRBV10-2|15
CASSGTSGTWNEQFF
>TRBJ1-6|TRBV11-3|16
CASSLLLRTGGSPLHF
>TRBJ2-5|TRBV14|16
CASSLIRGGFQETQYF
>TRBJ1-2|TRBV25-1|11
CASSESYGYTF
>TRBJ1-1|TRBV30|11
CAWILIGEAFF
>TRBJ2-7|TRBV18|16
CASSPPSGSVSYEQYF
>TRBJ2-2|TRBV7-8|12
CASSFNTGELFF
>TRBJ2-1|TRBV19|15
CASQTVMAGGDEQFF
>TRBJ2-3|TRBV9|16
CASSDSSGSGPDTQYF
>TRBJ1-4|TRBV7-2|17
CASSLAKGAQTNEKLFF
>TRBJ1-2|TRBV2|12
CASSLDSYGYTF
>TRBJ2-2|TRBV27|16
CASTATSPELSGELFF
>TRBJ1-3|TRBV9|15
CASSFDTTTGNTIYF
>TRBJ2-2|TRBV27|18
CASSSGLAAVPNTGELFF
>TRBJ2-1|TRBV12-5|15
CASGLGTSGYNEQFF
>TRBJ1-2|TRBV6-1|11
CATQRIGGYTF
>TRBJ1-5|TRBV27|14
CASSHRDRYQPQHF
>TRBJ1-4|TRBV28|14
CASTSGTGNEKLFF
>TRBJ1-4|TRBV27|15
CASSLYGQGGEKLFF
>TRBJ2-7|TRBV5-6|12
CASETGGYEQYF
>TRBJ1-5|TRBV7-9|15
CASSLGVEGLQPQHF
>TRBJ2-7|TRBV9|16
CASSATSSGGYGEQYF
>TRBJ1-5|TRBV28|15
CASSYPGHPYQPQHF
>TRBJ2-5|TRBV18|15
CASSPGLAVQETQYF
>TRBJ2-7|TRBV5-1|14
CASSQRTGHHEQYF
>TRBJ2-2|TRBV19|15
CASSLPYPGSGELFF
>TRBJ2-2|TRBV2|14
CASSPGTGTGELFF
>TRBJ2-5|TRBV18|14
CASSPGTGRETQYF